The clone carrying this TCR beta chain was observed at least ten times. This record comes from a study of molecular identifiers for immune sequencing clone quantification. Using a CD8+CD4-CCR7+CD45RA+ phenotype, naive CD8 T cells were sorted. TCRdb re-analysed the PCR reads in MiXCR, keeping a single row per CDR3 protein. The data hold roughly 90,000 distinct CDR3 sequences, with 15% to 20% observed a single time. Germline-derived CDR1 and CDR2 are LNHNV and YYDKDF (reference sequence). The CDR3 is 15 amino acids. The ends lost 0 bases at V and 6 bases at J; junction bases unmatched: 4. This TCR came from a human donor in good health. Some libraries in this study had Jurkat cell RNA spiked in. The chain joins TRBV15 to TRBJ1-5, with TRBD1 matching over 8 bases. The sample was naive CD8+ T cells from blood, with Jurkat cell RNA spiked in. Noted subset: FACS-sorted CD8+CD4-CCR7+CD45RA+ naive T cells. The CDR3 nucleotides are TGTGCCACCAGCAGAGATCAGGGGGCAGGTCAGCCCCAGCATTTT. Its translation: CATSRDQGAGQPQHF.